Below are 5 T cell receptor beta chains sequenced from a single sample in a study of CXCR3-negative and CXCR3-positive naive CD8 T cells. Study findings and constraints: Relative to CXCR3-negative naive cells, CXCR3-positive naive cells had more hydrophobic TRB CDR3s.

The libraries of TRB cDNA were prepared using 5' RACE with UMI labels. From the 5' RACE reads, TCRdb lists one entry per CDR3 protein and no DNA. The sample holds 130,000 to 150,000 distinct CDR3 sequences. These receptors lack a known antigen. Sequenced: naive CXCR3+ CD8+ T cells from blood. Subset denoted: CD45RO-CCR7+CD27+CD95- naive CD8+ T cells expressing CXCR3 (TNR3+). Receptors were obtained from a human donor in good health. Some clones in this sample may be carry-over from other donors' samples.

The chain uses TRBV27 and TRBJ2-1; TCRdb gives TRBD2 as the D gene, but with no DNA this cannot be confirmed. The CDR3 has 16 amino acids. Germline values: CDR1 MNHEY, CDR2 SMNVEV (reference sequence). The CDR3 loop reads CASGPVWGLADNEQFF.

CDR3 residues: CASSARDRGFNEQFF. V is TRBV13 and J is TRBJ2-1; TCRdb gives TRBD1 as the D gene, but with no DNA this cannot be confirmed. The CDR3 contains 15 residues. Germline CDR1 is PRHDT and CDR2 is FYEKMQ (reference sequence).

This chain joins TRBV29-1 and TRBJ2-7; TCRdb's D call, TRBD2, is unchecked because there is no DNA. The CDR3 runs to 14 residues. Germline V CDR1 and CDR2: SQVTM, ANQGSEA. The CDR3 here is CSVANLAGAYEQYF.

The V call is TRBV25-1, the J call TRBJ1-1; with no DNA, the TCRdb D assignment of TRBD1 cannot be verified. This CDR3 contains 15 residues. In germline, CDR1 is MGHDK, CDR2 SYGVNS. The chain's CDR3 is CASSGPLDSRTEAFF.

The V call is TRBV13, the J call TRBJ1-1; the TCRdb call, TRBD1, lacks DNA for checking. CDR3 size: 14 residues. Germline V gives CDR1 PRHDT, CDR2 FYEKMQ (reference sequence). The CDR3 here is CASRSHDTNAEAFF.